The rows below give T cell receptor beta chains drawn from one sample of a study of T cell responses to AZD1222 COVID-19 vaccine. TCRdb keeps only in-frame clones here, not all; method: immunoSEQ multiplex PCR. Of about 110,000 clones listed, about 90% are singletons. Sample: peripheral blood, taken 28 days after the second AZD1222 dose. Every receptor here comes from an adult who received the AZD1222 COVID-19 vaccine. CDR3s include the opening cysteine and the closing phenylalanine or tryptophan. A D gene is named only where the DNA matches it firmly. Expanded clones get a size class; other rows say once, few or many, or leave the size out.

NA,TRBJ2-5,TRBV7-2,NA,CASSPPVLVHLETQYF,TGTGCCAGCAGCCCCCCGGTTTTGGTCCACTTAGAGACCCAGTACTTC
NA,TRBJ1-1,TRBV3-1/TRBV3-2,NA,CASSQGMNTEAFF,TGTGCCAGCAGCCAAGGCATGAACACTGAAGCTTTCTTT
NA,TRBJ1-1,TRBV5-4,NA,CASSSGVELNTEAFF,TGTGCCAGCAGCTCCGGCGTTGAACTGAACACTGAAGCTTTCTTT
NA,TRBJ2-7,TRBV28,NA,CASRVGQLREQYF,TGTGCCAGCAGAGTGGGACAACTCAGGGAGCAGTACTTC
NA,TRBJ1-2,TRBV11-2,NA,CASSLGDRVGGYTF,TGTGCCAGCAGCTTAGGGGACCGAGTGGGGGGCTACACCTTC
TRBD1,TRBJ1-2,TRBV28,NA,CASSLYRRGPLGYTF,TGTGCCAGCAGTTTATACCGGAGGGGGCCGCTGGGCTACACCTTC
TRBD2,TRBJ2-1,TRBV18,NA,CASSPLPSGGSNEQFF,TGTGCCAGCTCACCACTACCTAGCGGGGGGAGTAATGAGCAGTTCTTC
NA,TRBJ1-1,TRBV5-1,NA,CASSLLGNTEAFF,TGCGCCAGCAGCTTGTTGGGGAACACTGAAGCTTTCTTT
NA,TRBJ1-3,TRBV5-5,NA,CASRKGPLLSGNTIYF,TGTGCCAGCAGGAAGGGACCCCTCTTGAGTGGAAACACCATATATTTT
NA,TRBJ1-5,TRBV12-3/TRBV12-4,NA,CASSSQGNQPQHF,TGTGCCAGCAGCTCACAGGGAAATCAGCCCCAGCATTTT
NA,TRBJ2-3,TRBV30,NA,CAWTDGGVVTQYF,TGTGCCTGGACCGACGGCGGTGTCGTTACGCAGTATTTT
NA,TRBJ1-2,TRBV2,NA,CARMEDGYTF,TGTGCCAGGATGGAGGATGGCTACACCTTC
TRBD1,TRBJ1-1,TRBV2,NA,CASNKPLGTGRAFF,TGTGCCAGCAATAAACCGCTCGGGACAGGGAGAGCTTTCTTT
TRBD2,TRBJ2-7,TRBV5-1,many,CASSLGGTNQVEQYF,TGCGCCAGCAGCCTGGGTGGGACTAACCAAGTCGAGCAGTACTTC
TRBD1,TRBJ2-1,TRBV19,NA,CASSITGTGTEQFF,TGTGCCAGTAGTATTACCGGGACAGGGACTGAGCAGTTCTTC
NA,TRBJ2-1,TRBV28,NA,CASKRANEQFF,TGTGCCAGCAAACGGGCTAATGAGCAGTTCTTC
NA,TRBJ1-4,TRBV30,NA,CAWSEGLGQPNEKLFF,TGTGCCTGGAGTGAAGGGCTCGGACAGCCTAATGAAAAACTGTTTTTT
TRBD1,TRBJ1-1,TRBV28,NA,CASSTDRGAIMNTEAFF,TGTGCCAGCAGCACAGACAGGGGCGCAATTATGAACACTGAAGCTTTCTTT
TRBD1,TRBJ2-3,TRBV19,NA,CASSKGTGSTDTQYF,TGTGCCAGTAGTAAAGGGACAGGTAGCACAGATACGCAGTATTTT
TRBD1,TRBJ2-7,TRBV3-1/TRBV3-2,NA,CASSQLGRGSYEQYF,TGTGCCAGCAGCCAATTGGGCAGGGGGTCCTACGAGCAGTACTTC
NA,TRBJ2-5,TRBV6-2/TRBV6-3,NA,CASSFPPRTQQETQYF,TGTGCCAGCAGTTTCCCCCCCCGGACGCAACAAGAGACCCAGTACTTC
NA,TRBJ1-5,TRBV28,NA,CASRTPAGGSQPQHF,TGTGCCAGCAGAACCCCGGCCGGGGGGAGTCAGCCCCAGCATTTT
TRBD1,TRBJ1-2,TRBV19,NA,CASSRTGYGYTF,TGTGCCAGTAGTAGGACAGGCTATGGCTACACCTTC
TRBD2,TRBJ2-2,TRBV4-3,NA,CASSQEGLAGGDTGELFF,TGCGCCAGCAGCCAAGAGGGACTAGCGGGAGGAGACACCGGGGAGCTGTTTTTT
NA,TRBJ1-1,TRBV7-2,NA,CASSLTGSAAFF,TGTGCCAGCAGCTTAACAGGGTCGGCAGCTTTCTTT
NA,TRBJ1-5,TRBV19,NA,CASSTPGEVGVGNQPQHF,TGTGCCAGTAGTACCCCGGGCGAGGTAGGGGTTGGCAATCAGCCCCAGCATTTT
NA,TRBJ1-3,TRBV5-6,NA,CASSLGGNTIYF,TGTGCCAGCAGCTTGGGAGGAAACACCATATATTTT
TRBD1,TRBJ2-4,TRBV14,NA,CASSPGTGVWYF,TGTGCCAGCAGCCCCGGGACAGGGGTTTGGTACTTC
NA,TRBJ2-1,TRBV27,once,CASSPTPSESYNEQFF,TGTGCCAGCAGTCCGACCCCTAGCGAGTCCTACAATGAGCAGTTCTTC
NA,TRBJ1-6,TRBV9,NA,CASSEGRDSNSPLHF,TGTGCCAGCAGCGAGGGCAGAGATTCAAATTCACCCCTCCACTTT
NA,TRBJ2-7,TRBV18,NA,CASSPLGSYEQYF,TGTGCCAGCTCCCCCTTAGGGAGCTACGAGCAGTACTTC
NA,TRBJ2-7,TRBV30,NA,CAWSVVRGYEQYF,TGTGCCTGGAGTGTTGTCAGGGGTTACGAGCAGTACTTC
NA,TRBJ2-1,TRBV5-1,NA,CASSLGDGEQFF,TGCGCCAGCAGCTTGGGGGATGGTGAGCAGTTCTTC
NA,TRBJ1-5,TRBV7-2,NA,CASSLFYQSNQPQHF,TGTGCCAGCAGCTTATTCTACCAGTCCAATCAGCCCCAGCATTTT
TRBD1,TRBJ1-4,TRBV4-2,NA,CASSQDPGTGDEKLFF,TGTGCCAGCAGCCAAGATCCTGGGACAGGGGACGAAAAACTGTTTTTT
TRBD1,TRBJ2-2,TRBV9,NA,CASSVGGTGNTGELFF,TGTGCCAGCAGCGTAGGAGGGACAGGGAACACCGGGGAGCTGTTTTTT
NA,TRBJ2-6,TRBV10-3,NA,CAIRRGSEANVLTF,TGTGCCATCAGGAGGGGATCGGAGGCCAACGTCCTGACTTTC